This TCR beta chain was sequenced in a study of shared clonotypes between healthy human individuals (dated by TCRdb to the early 2020s). With regard to the full study: The cohort included three men and two women between 18 and 49 years of age. For each donor, CD4 naive and CD4 memory were each run on three plates, CD8 naive on two plates, and CD8 memory on one plate. To increase sequencing depth and limit assay-specific biases, different laboratories used diverse techniques to prepare libraries and sequence TCR repertoires. Per donor, leukapheresis produced somewhere between about 0.85 and 8.9 billion PBMCs. The study deeply sequenced blood TCR repertoires of about 5 healthy adults to estimate repertoire size and the extent of clonotype sharing between individuals. Summary of the overall study and its limitations: Compared with non-shared clonotypes, the clonotypes found in all four sorted-subset donors had higher generation probabilities. Naive subsets generally had larger estimated clonotype richness than memory subsets did. Sampling was limited to blood, and TCR repertoires in tissue likely differ from TCR repertoires in blood. Sharing across several donors was observed for around 4.8% of naive CD4, about 4% of naive CD8, roughly 2.4% of memory CD4, and less than 0.45% of memory CD8 clonotypes. Pairwise subsampling indicated that sequencing depth was expected to affect the degree of clonotype sharing among donors. Because the study included a small number of donors, the genetic and exposure-history diversity represented was limited. Rarefaction of sorted-subset datasets indicated incomplete sequencing despite the large sequencing depth.

This clone was seen just once. It lacks a known antigen. Base qualities are missing; no much larger clone stands one base away. Using the deep immunoSEQ assay, TCR CDR3 regions were amplified from genomic DNA by multiplex PCR. Extracted genomic DNA from each cell subset was spread evenly across all wells of several immunoSEQ 96-well plates, with each plate serving as a replicate. For sorted subsets, each replicate PCR was loaded with 200 ng genomic DNA, equivalent to 30,000 or so T cell genomes. Purified libraries were measured with a Qubit 3.0 fluorometer, size-checked on a Bioanalyzer 2100, and measured again with the KAPA Library Quantification kit. Every immunoSEQ 96-well plate was sequenced on a dedicated single-read 150-cycle Illumina NextSeq 550 flow cell. Processing in the source paper ran as follows. Because only junctional sequences without quality scores were contained in the immunoSEQ output, filtering matching that applied to full-length reads could not be performed. To assign V/J genes and CDR3, sequences were annotated against IMGT germline references using PyIR, a Python wrapper for IgBLAST v1.9. Reads were filtered out if the reads had weak V/J assignments (E-value above 1e-6), no CDR3, stop codons, out-of-frame junctions, or ambiguous translated residues. V3J clonotypes were defined as sequences sharing an identical inferred V gene, J gene, and CDR3 amino acid sequence. The percentage overlap between two repertoires was calculated by dividing the number of shared unique clonotypes by the size of the smaller repertoire. Three approaches were used to assess repertoire richness: RTK rarefaction, the Chao1 estimator, and Recon v2.1 estimates of unobserved clonotypes. For all TCRbeta clonotypes obtained by the gDNA method from a few donors, generation probabilities were computed with OLGA. TCRdb provides this immuneACCESS table in a form limited to in-frame rearrangements. Some clones are lacking; in checked studies, under half of them reflect an unresolved V gene, and why the rest are absent is not known. The V and J calls and the clone size are those of that table, but D and trimming were determined from the DNA. Counted in this sample were 950,000 to 1,100,000 clones; approximately 78% of them appeared once. The ten largest clonotypes hold roughly 0.61% of the sample.

Donors were healthy HIV-negative adults with no recently reported acute infections or vaccinations. Every donor was a Caucasian adult living in Nashville, Tennessee, USA. CD4+ T cells were enriched by magnetic negative selection; naive cells were then positively selected on CD45RA, and the negative fraction formed the memory subset. Blood was obtained by leukapheresis, after which PBMCs were separated by Ficoll-Histopaque density gradient centrifugation and cryopreserved in liquid nitrogen vapor phase. Analytical flow cytometry was used to check the purity and quantity of every magnetically sorted T cell population. Genomic DNA was isolated from every sorted fraction and measured by UV absorbance on a Nanodrop 2000c. V is reduced by 5 bases and J by 3 bases, leaving a spacing of 19 bases between them. The CDR3 starts with the cysteine, ends with the phenylalanine, and has 17 residues. Of the read, only the CDR3 DNA is kept; its 51 bases are in frame from base 1. Based on the germline V gene, the CDR1 and CDR2 sequences are SGHAT and FQNNGV.

Material for sequencing was memory CD4+ T cells from PBMCs. The cell subset or site label here, explained by the study, means: CD45RA-negative fraction. Recombination linked TRBV11-2 to TRBJ2-2; the D gene is perhaps TRBD1 or TRBD2, as each covers 5 bases. This receptor was obtained from a man younger than 35 in good health. Some clones in this sample may be carry-over from other donors' samples. The sequence in DNA is TGTGCCAGCAGCCCCCCCGGGGCAGGGTGGGACACCGGGGAGCTGTTTTTT. Its amino acids are CASSPPGAGWDTGELFF.